The 23 T cell receptor beta chains below come from one sample, sequenced in a study of blood T cell repertoires in COVID-19. Sequenced by immunoSEQ multiplex PCR; TCRdb stores in-frame clones only, minus some. Among roughly 60,000 clones listed, around 90% were seen once. The sample consisted of peripheral blood. Source of these receptors: a man between 45 and 60 years old with active COVID-19.

The rearrangement uses TRBV11-2 and TRBJ1-3; TRBD1 might be the D (5 bases). In germline, CDR1 is SGHAT, CDR2 FQNNGV. V gave up 5 bases and J gave up 2 bases, with 10 bases separating them. This CDR3 is built from 14 residues. In nucleotides, the CDR3 is TGTGCCAGCAGCAGTTACAGGACTGGAAACACCATATATTTT. This codes for CASSSYRTGNTIYF.

This sequence joins TRBV3-1 (or the pseudogene TRBV3-2) and TRBJ1-2; possible D gene TRBD1, 5 bases. Germline V gene lookup returns CDR1 LGHDT and CDR2 YNNKEL (reference sequence). V dropped 3 bases and J dropped 3 bases, with 20 bases sitting between them. The CDR3 is 17 amino acids. CDR3 loop: CASSHEGAAGQDYGYTF. In DNA form, the CDR3 reads TGTGCCAGCAGCCACGAGGGAGCGGCGGGGCAGGACTATGGCTACACCTTC.

The chain links TRBV5-5 to TRBJ1-5; 9 bases are shared with TRBD1. V shed 3 bases and J 4 bases; nucleotides not matched to a gene: 2. Germline assignment: CDR1 SGHKS and CDR2 YYEKEE (reference sequence). The CDR3 totals 14 residues. The CDR3 nucleotides read TGTGCCAGCAGCTGGGACAGGGTAAATCAGCCCCAGCATTTT. Residues: CASSWDRVNQPQHF.

The CDR3 here is CASSSTGAGGAEQYF. The CDR3, as DNA: TGTGCCAGCAGCTCTACTGGGGCAGGGGGTGCCGAGCAGTACTTC. The chain combines TRBV11-2 with TRBJ2-7, with 7 bases aligning to TRBD1. With 4 bases clipped from V and 6 bases from J, the junction kept 12 bases outside the gene matches. CDR1 SGHAT and CDR2 FQNNGV come from the germline V gene. This CDR3 contains 15 residues.

This chain joins TRBV7-9 and TRBJ1-6, with D maybe TRBD1 (5 bases). V was trimmed by 5 bases and J by 7 bases, leaving 24 bases between them. From germline, CDR1 is SEHNR and CDR2 FQNEAQ (reference sequence). The length of the CDR3 is 18 residues. CDR3 sequence (DNA): TGTGCCAGCAGCCAGGGAGGGGTCGGTTTGTTAGTGAATTCACCCCTCCACTTT. Its translation is CASSQGGVGLLVNSPLHF.

This rearrangement joins TRBV12-3 or TRBV12-4 to TRBJ1-1; no firm D call. V lost 6 bases to trimming and J lost 5 bases, with 7 bases between them. The CDR3 runs to 11 residues. This CDR3 reads CASSFGTEAFF. In nucleotides, the CDR3 is TGTGCCAGCAGCTTCGGGACTGAAGCTTTCTTT.

The gene calls are TRBV14 and TRBJ1-4; tentatively, D is TRBD1 (5 bases). CDR1 is SGHDN and CDR2 is FVKESK in the germline V gene. V was clipped by 4 bases and J by 8 bases, with 8 bases between them. CDR3 length equals 12 residues. The CDR3 DNA follows: TGTGCCAGCAGCCGGGGCCGCGAAAAACTGTTTTTT. Translating it yields CASSRGREKLFF. Complete variable domain (other parts from reference TRBV14 and TRBJ1-4): EAGVTQFPSHSVIEKGQTVTLRCDPISGHDNLYWYRRVMGKEIKFLLHFVKESKQDESGMPNNRFLAERTGGTYSTLKVQPAELEDSGVYFCASSRGREKLFFGSGTQLSVL.

In DNA, the CDR3 is TGTGCCAGCAGCTCGCCCGGGACAGGGGTCTACGAGCAGTACTTC. Its protein is CASSSPGTGVYEQYF. V gene TRBV5-8 combines with J gene TRBJ2-7, with TRBD1 matching over 10 bases. The J segment lost 3 bases and the V segment lost 3 bases, leaving 6 bases of the junction unmatched. Germline CDR1 and CDR2: SGHTS and YDEGEE. CDR3 length: 15 amino acids.

DNA of the CDR3: TGCGCCAGCAGCGAAAGCCTAGCGGTTTCCTACGAGCAGTACTTC. Encoded protein: CASSESLAVSYEQYF. V usage is TRBV4-3 and J usage is TRBJ2-7, with 7 nucleotides matching TRBD2. V lost 5 bases, J lost 1 base, and 8 bases stayed unmatched. The CDR3 sequence is 15 residues long. From germline, CDR1 is LGHNA and CDR2 YSLEER.

The chain employs TRBV7-8 and TRBJ2-2, with D hard to call. CDR3 length: 13 amino acids. Trimming took off 5 bases at V and 5 bases at J, with 9 bases between the two ends. Germline assignment: CDR1 SGHVS and CDR2 FQNEAQ. CDR3 nucleotides: TGTGCCAGCAGCCCCTCGGAGACCGGGGAGCTGTTTTTT. This sequence encodes CASSPSETGELFF. Drawing the rest from reference TRBV7-8 and TRBJ2-2, the complete variable domain is GAGVSQSPRYKVAKRGQDVALRCDPISGHVSLFWYQQALGQGPEFLTYFQNEAQLDKSGLPSDRFFAERPEGSVSTLKIQRTQQEDSAVYLCASSPSETGELFFGEGSRLTVL.

The chain is built from TRBV27 and TRBJ2-2; 7 bases match TRBD2. This CDR3 has 17 residues. Looked up from germline, CDR1 is MNHEY and CDR2 is SMNVEV (reference sequence). V dropped 0 bases and J dropped 4; count of bases not matched to a gene: 8. In DNA, the CDR3 is TGTGCCAGCAGTTTATCACGGGGAGGGCCGTTCACCGGGGAGCTGTTTTTT. Encoded protein: CASSLSRGGPFTGELFF.

The chain employs TRBV6-4 and TRBJ2-3, with D unresolved. CDR3 size: 13 residues. Deletions cut 2 bases from V and 3 bases from J, with 6 bases between. Germline CDR1 reads MRHNA; CDR2 reads SNTAGT. This CDR3 reads CASSDANTDTQYF. CDR3 nucleotide sequence: TGTGCCAGCAGTGACGCTAATACAGATACGCAGTATTTT.

This clone was counted once. The chain uses TRBV18 and TRBJ2-5; 11 bases agree with TRBD2. The ends lost 1 base at V and 5 bases at J; junction bases unmatched: 6. CDR3 size: 16 residues. CDR1 and CDR2 (germline): KGHSH, LQKENI. The CDR3 protein is CASSPLSGGVAETQYF. CDR3 nucleotide sequence: TGTGCCAGCTCACCACTTAGCGGGGGGGTCGCGGAGACCCAGTACTTC.

This rearrangement joins TRBV7-2 to TRBJ2-3; the D is unclear. Germline-derived CDR1 and CDR2 are SGHTA and FQGNSA. V was shortened by 4 bases and J by 7 bases, with 12 bases between the two germline ends. The CDR3 has 13 amino acids. The DNA for the CDR3 is TGTGCCAGCAGCTGGCCGGGTAGTAATACGCAGTATTTT. Its translation is CASSWPGSNTQYF.

The chain couples TRBV4-3 to TRBJ2-7; 7 bases align to TRBD2. The CDR3 extends over 14 amino acids. Germline V gene lookup returns CDR1 LGHNA and CDR2 YSLEER. The junction had 6 bases not matched to a gene; V was cut back by 1 base and J by 6 bases. This chain's CDR3 is CASSQGRGRGEQYF. The DNA for the CDR3 is TGCGCCAGCAGCCAAGGACGGGGGAGGGGCGAGCAGTACTTC.

This clone has more than one count but fewer than ten. The genes are TRBV10-3 and TRBJ2-5, with 9 bases fitting TRBD2. J lost 4 bases, V lost 3 bases, and 6 bases had no gene match. The CDR3 spans 15 residues. The germline V gene encodes CDR1 ENHRY and CDR2 SYGVKD. CDR3 nucleotides: TGTGCCATCAGTGATGGGCTAGCGGGGTCAGAGACCCAGTACTTC. This gives the protein CAISDGLAGSETQYF.

The chain is built from TRBV5-5 and TRBJ2-2; 7 positions agree with TRBD1. Germline CDR1 and CDR2: SGHKS and YYEKEE (reference sequence). J was trimmed by 4 bases and V by 4 bases; bases with no gene match: 7. The length of the CDR3 is 15 residues. CDR3 residues: CASSPTGQGTGELFF. CDR3 nucleotide sequence: TGTGCCAGCAGCCCGACAGGGCAAGGCACCGGGGAGCTGTTTTTT.

The rearrangement uses TRBV6-1 and TRBJ1-3; D is undetermined. The V end lost 3 bases, the J end lost 4 bases, and 22 bases lay between the germline ends. The CDR3 runs to 18 residues. CDR1 is MNHNS, CDR2 SASEGT, per germline. CDR3 nucleotide sequence: TGTGCCAGCAGTGATAGCGTCAAGGAACACACCAAGGGAAACACCATATATTTT. Amino acid sequence: CASSDSVKEHTKGNTIYF.

This clone was recorded once. The chain has TRBV30 and TRBJ2-7, with D perhaps TRBD1 (5 bases). There are 12 residues in the CDR3. The germline V gene encodes CDR1 GTSNPN and CDR2 SVGIG (reference sequence). V was trimmed by 2 bases and J by 3 bases, leaving 8 bases between them. CDR3 nucleotides: TGTGCCTGGAGTTACACAGGCTACGAGCAGTACTTC. It yields the protein CAWSYTGYEQYF.

The chain has TRBV16 and TRBJ1-4; no definite D call. CDR1 and CDR2 from the germline V gene are KGHSY and FQNENV. The length of the CDR3 is 15 residues. V shed 4 bases and J shed 6 bases, with 15 bases lying between them. CDR3 amino acids: CASSRAAGEDEKLFF. The CDR3 region has the DNA TGTGCCAGCAGCCGCGCTGCGGGAGAAGATGAAAAACTGTTTTTT.

The chain carries TRBV7-2 and TRBJ2-3; D possibly corresponds to TRBD2 (6 bases). The V gene's germline CDR1 is SGHTA and CDR2 FQGNSA. The CDR3 consists of 13 residues. Trimming removed 1 base from V and 5 bases from J, with 7 bases in between. CDR3: CASSLGRGDTQYF. The CDR3 DNA reads as TGTGCCAGCAGCTTAGGGCGGGGAGATACGCAGTATTTT.

In its sample, this clone ranks as medium-sized. V and J are TRBV27 and TRBJ1-5; D ambiguous. Per the germline V gene, CDR1 is MNHEY and CDR2 is SMNVEV (reference sequence). CDR3 length: 14 residues. With 2 bases removed from V and 3 bases from J, the gap between germline ends came to 8 bases. The CDR3 reads CASSLGHPNQPQHF. Here the CDR3 DNA reads TGTGCCAGCAGTTTAGGGCATCCCAATCAGCCCCAGCATTTT.

The DNA for the CDR3 is TGTGCCAGCAGGGTTACAGGGTCGGCTGGAAACACCATATATTTT. Protein: CASRVTGSAGNTIYF. The genes are TRBV7-9 and TRBJ1-3; a possible D gene is TRBD1 (6 bases). CDR3 length: 15 residues. Germline lookup yields CDR1 SEHNR and CDR2 FQNEAQ (reference sequence). The V end was cut by 6 bases, the J end by 2 bases, with 14 bases between.